This T cell receptor (beta chain) was captured by sequencing in a study of T cells after yellow fever vaccination. Overall study: Fractions of limited cellularity were prepared by means of SMART-Seq v4 Ultra Low Input. Study results and limitations: The study noted that FACS-sorted repertoires could contain abundant clonotypes contaminating from the bulk population. It was a small share of clonotypes that appeared in both CD4 and CD8 compartments.

As regards this clonotype: Its antigen is currently unknown.

TCRdb itself ran the 5' RACE reads through MiXCR, one entry per CDR3 protein. The sample records approximately 550,000 distinct CDR3 sequences, around an eighth being singletons. The V gene's germline CDR1 is MNHEY and CDR2 SVGEGT. This CDR3 is built from 14 residues. Unmatched junction bases numbered 7, after V lost 10 bases and J lost 2 bases. This receptor was obtained from a man aged 25-40 years who received the YFV17D yellow fever vaccine. Sequences were derived from PBMCs, sampled on the day of the yellow fever booster vaccination. This chain joins TRBV6-2 or TRBV6-3 and TRBJ2-4, with 8 bases lining up with TRBD2. CDR3 coding DNA: TGTGCCATCGGGAGGGGCTCTTCCAAAAACATTCAGTACTTC. Residues: CAIGRGSSKNIQYF.